These 19 T cell receptor beta chains came from one sample sequenced in a study of sequential checkpoint blockade in melanoma. Treatment meaning: randomized to nivolumab then ipilimumab (arm A) or the reverse (arm B). The assay was immunoSEQ multiplex PCR, and TCRdb's table has in-frame clones only and misses some. Found here are roughly 36,000 clones, 30% to 40% of them singletons; the top ten hold roughly 1.6%. Here the sequenced sample was tumor tissue (inferred from file names), taken from a patient given nivolumab and ipilimumab in sequence. Receptor source: a human donor with melanoma.

The V gene is TRBV18, the J gene TRBJ1-4; D is possibly TRBD1 (5 bases). Germline CDR1 KGHSH, CDR2 LQKENI. V gave up 6 bases and J gave up 6 bases, with 17 bases separating them. The CDR3 has 15 amino acids. CDR3 coding DNA: TGTGCCAGCTCCCGGAGTAGCGGGACGGATGAAAAACTGTTTTTT. This encodes CASSRSSGTDEKLFF.

The chain employs TRBV11-3 and TRBJ1-1, with unresolved D. V lost 5 bases, J lost 1 base, and 11 bases lay in between. Germline V gene lookup returns CDR1 SGHNT and CDR2 YENEEA. The CDR3 length is 14 residues. The CDR3 DNA sequence: TGTGCCAGCAGCCTATGGGAAGGGAACACTGAAGCTTTCTTT. This sequence encodes CASSLWEGNTEAFF.

A few counts support this clone. This rearrangement joins TRBV28 to TRBJ2-6, with D perhaps matching TRBD1 (7 bases). Germline V CDR1 and CDR2: MDHEN, SYDVKM. The V end lost 7 bases, the J end lost 4 bases, and 23 bases lay between the germline ends. This CDR3 is built from 18 residues. CDR3 protein: CASIPGSGGFIGANVLTF. The CDR3 DNA reads as TGTGCCAGCATCCCCGGGTCAGGGGGGTTCATCGGGGCCAACGTCCTGACTTTC. Full variable domain (remainder filled in from reference TRBV28 and TRBJ2-6): DVKVTQSSRYLVKRTGEKVFLECVQDMDHENMFWYRQDPGLGLRLIYFSYDVKMKEKGDIPEGYSVSREKKERFSLILESASTNQTSMYLCASIPGSGGFIGANVLTFGAGSRLTVL.

The V call is TRBV19, the J call TRBJ1-2; D ambiguous. Trimming cost V 9 bases and J 10 bases, with 15 bases left between them. The CDR3 consists of 11 residues. Per germline, CDR1 LNHDA and CDR2 SQIVND (reference sequence). The CDR3, as DNA: TGTGCCAGCAGCTTAGCAAGGGACTACACCTTC. Its protein is CASSLARDYTF. Variable domain in full (rest from reference TRBV19 and TRBJ1-2): DGGITQSPKYLFRKEGQNVTLSCEQNLNHDAMYWYRQDPGQGLRLIYYSQIVNDFQKGDIAEGYSVSREKKESFPLTVTSAQKNPTAFYLCASSLARDYTFGSGTRLTVV.

This clone occurred a few times. CDR3 sequence (DNA): TGTGCCATCAGTGGTGCCTCGGGACTAGCGGGGGGACACAATGAGCAGTTCTTC. It specifies CAISGASGLAGGHNEQFF. The chain links TRBV10-3 to TRBJ2-1; 15 nucleotides match TRBD2. The ends lost 4 bases at V and 5 bases at J; junction bases unmatched: 9. This CDR3 has 18 amino acids. Germline CDR1 is ENHRY and CDR2 is SYGVKD.

The chain joins TRBV5-1 to TRBJ2-3, with a weak D call TRBD2 (5 bases). The V gene lost 6 bases and the J gene lost 0 bases, with 11 bases spanning the gap. The CDR3 extends over 14 amino acids. Germline CDR1 SGHRS, CDR2 YFSETQ. CDR3 bases: TGCGCCAGCACCCTGGAGCGGAGCACAGATACGCAGTATTTT. It encodes CASTLERSTDTQYF.

This clone occurred a few times. The V and J genes are TRBV28 and TRBJ1-1; D is uncertain. Germline lookup yields CDR1 MDHEN and CDR2 SYDVKM. V was cut by 0 bases and J by 4 bases, with 6 bases left in between. This CDR3 has 13 amino acids. Here the CDR3 DNA reads TGTGCCAGCAGTTTATGGTTGAGCACTGAAGCTTTCTTT. Protein product: CASSLWLSTEAFF. The entire variable domain, with the rest obtained from reference TRBV28 and TRBJ1-1, is as follows: DVKVTQSSRYLVKRTGEKVFLECVQDMDHENMFWYRQDPGLGLRLIYFSYDVKMKEKGDIPEGYSVSREKKERFSLILESASTNQTSMYLCASSLWLSTEAFFGQGTRLTVV.

This clone was detected a few times. The rearrangement links TRBV11-3 to TRBJ2-3; D gene ambiguous. Germline loops: CDR1 SGHNT, CDR2 YENEEA. The V gene lost 5 bases and the J gene lost 2 bases, with 11 bases spanning the gap. This CDR3 comprises 14 residues. The DNA of the CDR3 is TGTGCCAGCAGCCCCGGTTGGCTCACAGATACGCAGTATTTT. This translates into CASSPGWLTDTQYF. Supplemented by reference TRBV11-3 and TRBJ2-3, the full variable domain reads EAGVVQSPRYKIIEKKQPVAFWCNPISGHNTLYWYLQNLGQGPELLIRYENEEAVDDSQLPKDRFSAERLKGVDSTLKIQPAELGDSAVYLCASSPGWLTDTQYFGPGTRLTVL.

The J gene is TRBJ1-2, the V gene TRBV5-1; D is perhaps TRBD1 (6 bases). Germline V CDR1 and CDR2: SGHRS, YFSETQ. The CDR3 is 14 residues long. Trimming shortened V by 4 bases and J by 8 bases, and 18 bases separated the two germline ends. This chain's CDR3 is CASSALGGAKGYTF. In DNA, the CDR3 is TGCGCCAGCAGCGCCCTCGGGGGCGCGAAGGGCTACACCTTC.

The chain uses TRBV19 and TRBJ1-5; no clear D. CDR1 and CDR2 from the germline V gene are LNHDA and SQIVND (reference sequence). CDR3 length: 13 residues. V lost 7 bases, J lost 5 bases, and 12 bases lay in between. The CDR3 DNA is TGTGCCAGTACAAGACCTACTTATCAGCCCCAGCATTTT. This gives the protein CASTRPTYQPQHF.

This clone was observed a few times. This sequence joins TRBV6-8 and TRBJ1-2; possibly TRBD1 for D (5 bases). Trimming cost V 2 bases and J 2 bases, with 6 bases left between them. The CDR3 totals 13 residues. Germline CDR1 MNHGY, CDR2 SAAAGT. The CDR3 bases are TGTGCCAGCAGTTACCCAGGGAACTATGGCTACACCTTC. This sequence encodes CASSYPGNYGYTF.

CDR3 coding DNA: TGTGCCAGCAGTCAGGGACTAGCGACGGGGACCCAGTACTTC. Translating gives CASSQGLATGTQYF. This rearrangement joins TRBV6-8 to TRBJ2-5, with 10 bases fitting TRBD2. CDR1 is MNHGY and CDR2 is SAAAGT in the germline V gene. After removal of 5 bases from V and 7 bases from J, the junction contained 7 bases not matched to a gene. CDR3 length equals 14 residues.

V gene TRBV19 combines with J gene TRBJ2-2; 12 bases are a match to TRBD2. The CDR3 is made up of 17 amino acids. Germline CDR1 and CDR2: LNHDA and SQIVND (reference sequence). V lost 5 bases and J lost 0; bases outside the gene matches: 4. The DNA of the CDR3 is TGTGCCAGTAGTTTCTGGACTAGCGGGGCGAACACCGGGGAGCTGTTTTTT. As protein: CASSFWTSGANTGELFF.

This clone was picked up a small number of times. The chain combines TRBV6-8 with TRBJ2-5; D is uncertain. Per the germline V gene, CDR1 is MNHGY and CDR2 is SAAAGT. This CDR3 spans 14 amino acids. Trimming removed 4 bases at V and 1 base at J, with 10 bases between. Here the CDR3 reads CASSLYRVQETQYF. The DNA of the CDR3 is TGTGCCAGCAGTTTATACAGAGTCCAAGAGACCCAGTACTTC.

Worth noting for this clone: One end of the junction is discordant with germline, which a read error may explain. The gene calls are TRBV6-8 and TRBJ2-5; D is unresolved. Per the germline V gene, CDR1 is MNHGY and CDR2 is SAAAGT. CDR3 length: 13 residues. CDR3 DNA: TGTGCCATCAGTAAAGGCTCTGGAAAGACCCAGTACTTC. Amino acid sequence: CAISKGSGKTQYF.

The chain employs TRBV9 and TRBJ2-2; 7 bases match TRBD2. Germline V gene sequence: CDR1 SGDLS, CDR2 YYNGEE. The CDR3 totals 16 residues. V was clipped by 2 bases and J by 3 bases; unmatched bases: 7. CDR3 sequence: CASSVELAIYTGELFF. Here the CDR3 DNA reads TGTGCCAGCAGCGTGGAACTAGCGATCTACACCGGGGAGCTGTTTTTT. Using reference TRBV9 and TRBJ2-2 for the parts outside the CDR3, the full variable domain is DSGVTQTPKHLITATGQRVTLRCSPRSGDLSVYWYQQSLDQGLQFLIQYYNGEERAKGNILERFSAQQFPDLHSELNLSSLELGDSALYFCASSVELAIYTGELFFGEGSRLTVL.

This chain uses TRBV29-1 with TRBJ2-3; D is uncertain. Trimming cost V 4 bases and J 0 bases, with 5 bases left between them. The CDR3 is 12 amino acids. Germline V gene lookup returns CDR1 SQVTM and CDR2 ANQGSEA. This chain's CDR3 is CSVVVSTDTQYF. CDR3 in DNA: TGCAGCGTTGTTGTGAGCACAGATACGCAGTATTTT.

This sequence joins TRBV18 and TRBJ2-5; no firm D call. CDR1 and CDR2 (germline): KGHSH, LQKENI. CDR3 size: 13 residues. V was trimmed by 2 bases and J by 5 bases, leaving 9 bases between them. The CDR3 loop is CASSPGLAETQYF. CDR3 DNA: TGTGCCAGCTCACCAGGGTTAGCTGAGACCCAGTACTTC. The full variable domain, completed using reference TRBV18 and TRBJ2-5, is NAGVMQNPRHLVRRRGQEARLRCSPMKGHSHVYWYRQLPEEGLKFMVYLQKENIIDESGMPKERFSAEFPKEGPSILRIQQVVRGDSAAYFCASSPGLAETQYFGPGTRLLVL.

This sequence joins TRBV4-1 and TRBJ2-1; TRBD2 agrees at 10 bases. There are 18 residues in the CDR3. V was clipped by 6 bases and J by 0 bases; unmatched bases: 11. In germline, CDR1 is MGHRA, CDR2 YSYEKL. CDR3 residues: CASSRAAGGTISYNEQFF. DNA of the CDR3: TGCGCCAGCAGTCGAGCAGCGGGGGGGACTATCTCCTACAATGAGCAGTTCTTC.